Below are 8 T cell receptor beta chains sequenced from a single sample in a study of shared clonotypes between healthy human individuals. Sequencing used immunoSEQ multiplex PCR; TCRdb keeps in-frame clones, though not all of them. Of millions of clones listed, around 93% are singletons. As defined, naive CD8 cells were CD45RO-negative and positively selected for CCR7, with terminally differentiated effector memory CD45RA+ cells excluded. Source material: naive CD8+ T cells from PBMCs. Receptor source: a man in his late teens or twenties in good health. Some clones in this sample may be carry-over from other donors' samples.

The V gene is TRBV19, the J gene TRBJ2-1; D ambiguous. Germline values: CDR1 LNHDA, CDR2 SQIVND (reference sequence). This CDR3 has 17 amino acids. V dropped 1 base and J dropped 0 bases, with 13 bases sitting between them. Written as DNA, the CDR3 is TGTGCCAGTAGTATAGCCCTTCATATCAACTCCTACAATGAGCAGTTCTTC. Translation: CASSIALHINSYNEQFF.

This chain uses TRBV13 with TRBJ1-1; D may be TRBD1 (5 bases). The CDR3 has 17 amino acids. Trimming took 3 bases from V and 1 from J, leaving 18 bases between them. Germline V gene sequence: CDR1 PRHDT, CDR2 FYEKMQ (reference sequence). The CDR3 DNA reads TGTGCCAGCAGCTTCGGGCGGGTGGGACTCCAGAACACTGAAGCTTTCTTT. It yields the protein CASSFGRVGLQNTEAFF. Variable domain in full (rest from reference TRBV13 and TRBJ1-1): AAGVIQSPRHLIKEKRETATLKCYPIPRHDTVYWYQQGPGQDPQFLISFYEKMQSDKGSIPDRFSAQQFSDYHSELNMSSLELGDSALYFCASSFGRVGLQNTEAFFGQGTRLTVV.

The chain recombines TRBV27 with TRBJ1-1, with D tentatively TRBD1 (5 bases). The germline V gene has CDR1 MNHEY and CDR2 SMNVEV (reference sequence). Trimming removed 3 bases at V and 1 base at J, with 15 bases between. The length of the CDR3 is 16 residues. The CDR3 sequence: CASSFIPEDRNTEAFF. CDR3 sequence (DNA): TGTGCCAGCAGTTTTATCCCCGAAGACAGGAACACTGAAGCTTTCTTT.

This clone was picked up one time. V and J are TRBV14 and TRBJ2-7, with D maybe TRBD2 (7 bases). Looked up from germline, CDR1 is SGHDN and CDR2 is FVKESK. The V end lost 4 bases, the J end lost 3 bases, and 22 bases lay between the germline ends. This CDR3 is 17 amino acids long. The CDR3 here is CASSLAGTGTYIYEQYF. The CDR3 DNA follows: TGTGCCAGCAGCCTAGCGGGCACAGGGACCTACATCTACGAGCAGTACTTC. Drawing the rest from reference TRBV14 and TRBJ2-7, the complete variable domain is EAGVTQFPSHSVIEKGQTVTLRCDPISGHDNLYWYRRVMGKEIKFLLHFVKESKQDESGMPNNRFLAERTGGTYSTLKVQPAELEDSGVYFCASSLAGTGTYIYEQYFGPGTRLTVT.

V gene TRBV28 combines with J gene TRBJ1-1; 8 bases are a match to TRBD1. The CDR3 totals 13 residues. The J segment lost 3 bases and the V segment lost 8 bases, leaving 5 bases of the junction unmatched. Germline V gene data show CDR1 as MDHEN and CDR2 as SYDVKM. DNA of the CDR3: TGTGCCAGCCGGACAGGGAGGCACACTGAAGCTTTCTTT. Translated: CASRTGRHTEAFF.

The CDR3 is CASSQTAYEQYF. The CDR3 DNA follows: TGTGCCAGCAGCCAAACGGCCTACGAGCAGTACTTC. The chain couples TRBV5-4 to TRBJ2-7; no firm D call. V gave up 4 bases and J gave up 2 bases, with 7 bases separating them. Germline CDR1 SGHNT, CDR2 YYREEE (reference sequence). The CDR3 is 12 residues long.

Turning to this clone: The junction departs from the called germline gene at one end, perhaps through a read error. This chain joins TRBV6-4 and TRBJ2-1, with 8 bases lining up with TRBD1. The germline V gene has CDR1 MRHNA and CDR2 SNTAGT. The CDR3 runs to 15 residues. The DNA for the CDR3 is TGTGCCAGCGGTGACGGGACAGGCTCATACAATGAGCAGTTCTTC. It codes for CASGDGTGSYNEQFF.

The chain uses TRBV28 and TRBJ2-3, with 7 bases lining up with TRBD2. Germline trimming cut 2 bases from V and 0 bases from J; bases unmatched to any gene: 5. From germline, CDR1 is MDHEN and CDR2 SYDVKM. The CDR3 sequence is 16 residues long. The CDR3 is CASSLGTTISTDTQYF. In DNA, the CDR3 is TGTGCCAGCAGTTTAGGGACTACCATCAGCACAGATACGCAGTATTTT.